This is a list of T cell receptor beta chains from one sample in a study of CD4 T cells in relation to SARS-CoV-2 and coronaviruses. Assay used: immunoSEQ multiplex PCR; TCRdb lists only in-frame clones, some missing. The sample contains about 64,000 clones, around 93% of which appear only once. The sequenced sample consisted of naive CD4+ T cells from PBMCs. The receptors come from a human donor in good health. Each CDR3 is given with its conserved first and last residue. Fields, in order: D gene, clone size, J gene, V gene, CDR3 DNA, CDR3 protein. The D gene is left open where the match is weak. A row's size may be missing; if present it is once, few, many or a size class.

d_call: TRBD2
clone_size: few
j_call: TRBJ2-1
v_call: TRBV9
cdr3_nt: TGTGCCAGCAGCGCTAGCGGTGAGCAGTTCTTC
cdr3_aa: CASSASGEQFF

d_call: .
clone_size: .
j_call: TRBJ2-3
v_call: TRBV28
cdr3_nt: TGTGCCAGCAGCCTGCCCAAGGATACGCAGTATTTT
cdr3_aa: CASSLPKDTQYF

d_call: .
clone_size: .
j_call: TRBJ2-5
v_call: TRBV12-3/TRBV12-4
cdr3_nt: TGTGCCAGCAGTAGCCGGGACATTGAGACCCAGTACTTC
cdr3_aa: CASSSRDIETQYF

d_call: .
clone_size: .
j_call: TRBJ2-5
v_call: TRBV9
cdr3_nt: TGTGCCAGCAGCGTAGGTTTAGTTGGGAGCCAAGAGACCCAGTACTTC
cdr3_aa: CASSVGLVGSQETQYF

d_call: TRBD1
clone_size: .
j_call: TRBJ1-2
v_call: TRBV29-1
cdr3_nt: TGCAGCGTTGAAAGAAGAGTCAGGGGGAACTATGGCTACACCTTC
cdr3_aa: CSVERRVRGNYGYTF

d_call: TRBD1
clone_size: .
j_call: TRBJ2-5
v_call: TRBV5-1
cdr3_nt: TGCGCCAGCAGCTTGGCCTTTACCCCAGGGGGCGTTTTACTGGAGACCCAGTACTTC
cdr3_aa: CASSLAFTPGGVLLETQYF

d_call: .
clone_size: .
j_call: TRBJ2-1
v_call: TRBV20-1
cdr3_nt: TGCAGTGCTTCTTCGGGAAGTCGGTTCTTC
cdr3_aa: CSASSGSRFF

d_call: .
clone_size: .
j_call: TRBJ2-1
v_call: TRBV23-1
cdr3_nt: TGCGCCAGCAGTCAATACCCCTTTAATTGCGGCCGATACAATGAGCAGTTCTTC
cdr3_aa: CASSQYPFNCGRYNEQFF

d_call: .
clone_size: .
j_call: TRBJ2-2
v_call: TRBV3-1/TRBV3-2
cdr3_nt: TGTGCCAGCAGCCAAGAGACGGGAGTGGCGGCCGGGGAGCTGTTTTTT
cdr3_aa: CASSQETGVAAGELFF

d_call: .
clone_size: .
j_call: TRBJ2-7
v_call: TRBV3-1/TRBV3-2
cdr3_nt: TGTGCCAGCAGCCAAGAAGGGATTTTTGGGAGGAGGAGCTCCTACGAGCAGTACTTC
cdr3_aa: CASSQEGIFGRRSSYEQYF

d_call: .
clone_size: once
j_call: TRBJ2-7
v_call: TRBV19
cdr3_nt: TGTGCCAGTAGTAGCACAGGGATCTCCTACGAGCAGTACTTC
cdr3_aa: CASSSTGISYEQYF

d_call: TRBD1
clone_size: .
j_call: TRBJ2-2
v_call: TRBV18
cdr3_nt: TGTGCCAGCTCATCAGGACAGGGTAACACCGGGGAGCTGTTTTTT
cdr3_aa: CASSSGQGNTGELFF

d_call: .
clone_size: once
j_call: TRBJ1-6
v_call: TRBV2
cdr3_nt: TGTGCCAGCAGTCAGACGAGCTCCTATAATTCACCCCTCCACTTT
cdr3_aa: CASSQTSSYNSPLHF

d_call: .
clone_size: .
j_call: TRBJ1-6
v_call: TRBV10-2
cdr3_nt: TGCGCCAGCAGTGAGTCGCTCTGGGAGGGCCGGAGCTCACCCCTCCACTTT
cdr3_aa: CASSESLWEGRSSPLHF

d_call: TRBD2
clone_size: .
j_call: TRBJ2-7
v_call: TRBV28
cdr3_nt: TGTGCCAGCAGTGCGGGACTAGCGGGAGGGCCTTACGAGCAGTACTTC
cdr3_aa: CASSAGLAGGPYEQYF

d_call: .
clone_size: once
j_call: TRBJ1-1
v_call: TRBV19
cdr3_nt: TGTGCCAGTAGTATAAACCGGGCAGGGAACACTGAAGCTTTCTTT
cdr3_aa: CASSINRAGNTEAFF

d_call: .
clone_size: once
j_call: TRBJ2-2
v_call: TRBV27
cdr3_nt: TGTGCCAGCAGTTTATGGGGTGCCGGGGAGCTGTTTTTT
cdr3_aa: CASSLWGAGELFF

d_call: TRBD2
clone_size: .
j_call: TRBJ2-7
v_call: TRBV5-8
cdr3_nt: TGTGCCAGCAGCTTGTTTGTGGGGCGGGAGAGCTCCTACGAGCAGTACTTC
cdr3_aa: CASSLFVGRESSYEQYF

d_call: .
clone_size: .
j_call: TRBJ1-3
v_call: TRBV5-6
cdr3_nt: TGTGCCAGCAGCGTAAAGACAGTGAGCTCTGGAAACACCATATATTTT
cdr3_aa: CASSVKTVSSGNTIYF

d_call: .
clone_size: .
j_call: TRBJ1-1
v_call: TRBV30
cdr3_nt: TGTGCCTGGAGTGGTAGGGGGAGGGCTGAAGCTTTCTTT
cdr3_aa: CAWSGRGRAEAFF

d_call: TRBD2
clone_size: once
j_call: TRBJ2-7
v_call: TRBV10-3
cdr3_nt: TGTGCCATCAGTGAACGGACTAGCGGGAGTCCCTACGAGCAGTACTTC
cdr3_aa: CAISERTSGSPYEQYF

d_call: TRBD1
clone_size: .
j_call: TRBJ1-1
v_call: TRBV7-9
cdr3_nt: TGTGCCAGCAGCTTAACACAGGGGGCCACTGAAGCTTTCTTT
cdr3_aa: CASSLTQGATEAFF

d_call: TRBD1
clone_size: .
j_call: TRBJ2-5
v_call: TRBV24-1
cdr3_nt: TGTGCCACCAGGGGACAGGGGGCCCAAGAGACCCAGTACTTC
cdr3_aa: CATRGQGAQETQYF

d_call: TRBD1
clone_size: once
j_call: TRBJ1-1
v_call: TRBV18
cdr3_nt: TGTGCCAGCTCATCACGGAGCCAGGGGGTCCTGAACACTGAAGCTTTCTTT
cdr3_aa: CASSSRSQGVLNTEAFF

d_call: .
clone_size: .
j_call: TRBJ2-1
v_call: TRBV7-2
cdr3_nt: TGTGCCAGCAGCCCCACCCCCTCGATCAACAATGAGCAGTTCTTC
cdr3_aa: CASSPTPSINNEQFF

d_call: .
clone_size: .
j_call: TRBJ1-6
v_call: TRBV3-1/TRBV3-2
cdr3_nt: TGTGCCAGCCAGGGAAAATCACCCCTCCACTTT
cdr3_aa: CASQGKSPLHF

d_call: .
clone_size: .
j_call: TRBJ1-2
v_call: TRBV5-8
cdr3_nt: TGTGCCAGCAGCCTCGCGCGAGGAGAACTTTATGGCTACACCTTC
cdr3_aa: CASSLARGELYGYTF

d_call: TRBD1
clone_size: .
j_call: TRBJ2-6
v_call: TRBV18
cdr3_nt: TGTGCCAGCTCACCTAGGGACAGGGGATCTTCTGGGGCCAACGTCCTGACTTTC
cdr3_aa: CASSPRDRGSSGANVLTF

d_call: .
clone_size: .
j_call: TRBJ1-1
v_call: TRBV28
cdr3_nt: TGTGCCAGCAGCCCTTCAGGAGGAAGGATGAACACTGAAGCTTTCTTT
cdr3_aa: CASSPSGGRMNTEAFF